The rows below give T cell receptor beta chains drawn from one sample of a study of T-cell memory formation after mild COVID-19. TCRdb redid the calling of the 5' RACE reads with MiXCR, one entry per CDR3 protein. The sample has roughly 28,000 distinct CDR3 sequences, less than 15% seen once; the top ten hold 13% to 15%. Sequenced input: PBMCs or a T cell subset sorted from them (not recorded which). These receptors were collected from an adult woman who had mild COVID-19 (a few samples of this study predate the infection). Cell type and time point are not known. Each CDR3 is given with its conserved first and last residue. A D gene is named only where the DNA matches it firmly. Size is omitted from some rows. Given values are once, few, many or a class for expanded clones.

J: TRBJ2-5
size: .
D: .
V: TRBV18
CDR3: CASSPGPGGETQYF
DNA: TGTGCCAGCTCACCAGGGCCCGGTGGAGAGACCCAGTACTTC

J: TRBJ2-1
size: many
D: TRBD2
V: TRBV11-3
CDR3: CASSAPTSRTYNEQFF
DNA: TGTGCCAGCAGCGCACCGACTAGCCGAACTTACAATGAGCAGTTCTTC

J: TRBJ1-2
size: many
D: .
V: TRBV5-1
CDR3: CASSLGHMGDYGYTF
DNA: TGCGCCAGCAGCTTGGGGCATATGGGCGACTATGGCTACACCTTC

J: TRBJ2-1
size: many
D: TRBD2
V: TRBV6-2/TRBV6-3
CDR3: CASRILAGGTNEQFF
DNA: TGTGCCAGCAGGATACTAGCGGGAGGTACGAATGAGCAGTTCTTC

J: TRBJ2-3
size: many
D: TRBD2
V: TRBV27
CDR3: CASSLSAGVLDTQYF
DNA: TGTGCCAGCAGTTTATCTGCGGGAGTGTTAGATACGCAGTATTTT

J: TRBJ1-5
size: .
D: TRBD1
V: TRBV19
CDR3: CASSIDLDRPNQPQHF
DNA: TGTGCCAGTAGTATAGATCTGGACAGGCCGAATCAGCCCCAGCATTTT

J: TRBJ2-3
size: once
D: TRBD2
V: TRBV7-9
CDR3: CASSRGGGLTDTQYF
DNA: TGTGCCAGCAGCCGCGGGGGGGGGCTAACAGATACGCAGTATTTT

J: TRBJ2-7
size: many
D: .
V: TRBV10-3
CDR3: CAISDPAGQQTSYEQYF
DNA: TGTGCCATCAGTGACCCCGCGGGACAGCAAACGTCCTACGAGCAGTACTTC

J: TRBJ2-3
size: .
D: .
V: TRBV20-1
CDR3: CSARLPGTDTQYF
DNA: TGCAGTGCTAGACTCCCAGGGACAGATACGCAGTATTTT

J: TRBJ2-3
size: .
D: .
V: TRBV9
CDR3: CASSEGGFTDTQYF
DNA: TGTGCCAGCAGCGAGGGGGGGTTCACAGATACGCAGTATTTT

J: TRBJ1-2
size: many
D: TRBD1
V: TRBV12-3/TRBV12-4
CDR3: CASRPDRAGGYTF
DNA: TGTGCCAGCAGACCGGACAGGGCTGGCGGCTACACCTTC

J: TRBJ1-1
size: many
D: .
V: TRBV3-1
CDR3: CASSLAYEAFF
DNA: TGTGCCAGCAGCCTCGCGTACGAAGCTTTCTTT

J: TRBJ2-5
size: many
D: TRBD1
V: TRBV27
CDR3: CASSSTGLTQETQYF
DNA: TGTGCCAGCAGTTCGACAGGGCTGACCCAAGAGACCCAGTACTTC

J: TRBJ2-5
size: many
D: .
V: TRBV29-1
CDR3: CSVVGRGQETQYF
DNA: TGCAGCGTTGTCGGCAGGGGCCAAGAGACCCAGTACTTC

J: TRBJ2-2
size: medium-sized
D: .
V: TRBV21-1
CDR3: CASSTGSSGGTNTGELFF
DNA: TGTGCCAGCAGCACAGGGTCCTCAGGGGGAACGAACACCGGGGAGCTGTTTTTT

J: TRBJ1-5
size: many
D: TRBD1
V: TRBV6-2/TRBV6-3
CDR3: CASSLTGGGQPQHF
DNA: TGTGCCAGCAGTCTGACAGGGGGCGGTCAGCCCCAGCATTTT

J: TRBJ2-5
size: medium-sized
D: .
V: TRBV7-2
CDR3: CASSLLPNAGPGQETQYF
DNA: TGTGCCAGCAGCTTACTCCCAAACGCAGGGCCAGGCCAAGAGACCCAGTACTTC

J: TRBJ1-2
size: .
D: .
V: TRBV20-1
CDR3: CSGRDGNYGYTF
DNA: TGCAGTGGTCGGGACGGTAACTATGGCTACACCTTC

J: TRBJ1-5
size: many
D: .
V: TRBV3-1
CDR3: CASSPDSNQPQHF
DNA: TGTGCCAGCAGCCCTGATAGCAATCAGCCCCAGCATTTT

J: TRBJ1-5
size: many
D: TRBD1
V: TRBV27
CDR3: CASRPAYRGKNQPQHF
DNA: TGTGCCAGCAGGCCCGCATACAGGGGAAAGAATCAGCCCCAGCATTTT

J: TRBJ2-2
size: many
D: .
V: TRBV7-6
CDR3: CASGEGHNTGELFF
DNA: TGTGCCAGCGGAGAAGGGCATAACACCGGGGAGCTGTTTTTT

J: TRBJ2-3
size: many
D: TRBD2
V: TRBV7-6
CDR3: CASSLAGTSGGLAQYF
DNA: TGTGCCAGCAGCTTAGCTGGGACTAGCGGGGGTTTGGCGCAGTATTTT

J: TRBJ2-3
size: many
D: .
V: TRBV15
CDR3: CATSSVSRASTDTQYF
DNA: TGTGCCACCAGTTCGGTTTCTAGGGCTAGCACAGATACGCAGTATTTT